The 20 T cell receptor beta chains listed next were all sequenced from one sample in a study of blood T cell repertoires in COVID-19. The method was immunoSEQ multiplex PCR; TCRdb's version includes in-frame clones alone and lacks a portion of them. The sample has approximately 13,000 clones; about 83% are singletons. The specimen was peripheral blood. The receptors originated from a man in his fifties or sixties with active COVID-19.

V usage is TRBV29-1 and J usage is TRBJ2-5; D gene unclear. The length of the CDR3 is 11 residues. In germline, CDR1 is SQVTM, CDR2 ANQGSEA. V was clipped by 1 base and J by 4 bases, with 4 bases between them. The CDR3 here is CSVEVRETQYF. Written as DNA, the CDR3 is TGCAGCGTTGAAGTTCGAGAGACCCAGTACTTC.

The rearrangement uses TRBV3-1 (or the pseudogene TRBV3-2) and TRBJ2-7; no clear D. Germline lookup yields CDR1 LGHDT and CDR2 YNNKEL (reference sequence). V was cut by 3 bases and J by 4 bases, with 10 bases left in between. The CDR3 has 13 residues. Here the CDR3 DNA reads TGTGCCAGCAGCCAGGGCCCGTGGTACGAGCAGTACTTC. The encoded protein is CASSQGPWYEQYF.

Notes on this clone: The same CDR3 arises from other DNA sequences in this sample as well. The chain is built from TRBV12-3 or TRBV12-4 and TRBJ2-7; unclear D gene. CDR3 length: 12 amino acids. Trimming removed 9 bases at V and 0 bases at J, with 9 bases between. In DNA form, the CDR3 reads TGTGCCAGTAGCCCGTACTCCTACGAGCAGTACTTC. Protein: CASSPYSYEQYF.

This clone was found a few times. This chain connects TRBV6-1 to TRBJ1-5; 8 positions match TRBD1. Germline V gene lookup returns CDR1 MNHNS and CDR2 SASEGT. This CDR3 is 17 amino acids long. Trimming cost V 4 bases and J 0 bases; bases outside gene matches: 8. The CDR3 region has the DNA TGTGCCAGCAGTGCCGCCCCGGGACAGGTTAGCAATCAGCCCCAGCATTTT. This gives the protein CASSAAPGQVSNQPQHF.

The rearrangement uses TRBV19 and TRBJ2-7, with D possibly matching TRBD1 (5 bases). Trimming cost V 4 bases and J 4 bases, with 11 bases left between them. This CDR3 spans 13 amino acids. Germline CDR1 LNHDA, CDR2 SQIVND (reference sequence). The CDR3 nucleotides read TGTGCCAGTAGTAATCGGCAGGGTTACGAGCAGTACTTC. Translated, it gives CASSNRQGYEQYF. The full variable domain, rest sourced from reference TRBV19 and TRBJ2-7, is DGGITQSPKYLFRKEGQNVTLSCEQNLNHDAMYWYRQDPGQGLRLIYYSQIVNDFQKGDIAEGYSVSREKKESFPLTVTSAQKNPTAFYLCASSNRQGYEQYFGPGTRLTVT.

J is TRBJ2-7 and V is TRBV27; 7 bases fit TRBD2. CDR1 is MNHEY, CDR2 SMNVEV, per germline (reference sequence). The CDR3 covers 13 residues. The V segment lost 6 bases and the J segment 2 bases; nucleotides outside the gene matches: 4. The CDR3 DNA is TGTGCCAGCAGGGGGGGGGAGGCCTACGAGCAGTACTTC. Its protein product is CASRGGEAYEQYF.

The genes are TRBV27 and TRBJ2-3; the D gene is possibly TRBD2 (5 bases). CDR3 length: 16 residues. V dropped 1 base and J dropped 6 bases, with 17 bases sitting between them. From germline, CDR1 is MNHEY and CDR2 SMNVEV (reference sequence). CDR3 coding DNA: TGTGCCAGCAGTTTATTAGCGAGAATGGGTACGGATACGCAGTATTTT. This encodes CASSLLARMGTDTQYF.

V usage is TRBV27 and J usage is TRBJ1-4; D gene unclear. From germline, CDR1 is MNHEY and CDR2 SMNVEV (reference sequence). The CDR3 is made up of 13 amino acids. Trimming shortened V by 5 bases and J by 8 bases, and 12 bases separated the two germline ends. Here the CDR3 reads CASSPGGREKLFF. For the CDR3, the DNA is TGTGCCAGCAGTCCGGGAGGGCGGGAAAAACTGTTTTTT. Complete variable domain (other parts from reference TRBV27 and TRBJ1-4): EAQVTQNPRYLITVTGKKLTVTCSQNMNHEYMSWYRQDPGLGLRQIYYSMNVEVTDKGDVPEGYKVSRKEKRNFPLILESPSPNQTSLYFCASSPGGREKLFFGSGTQLSVL.

The chain recombines TRBV5-1 with TRBJ2-7, with TRBD1 as a possible D gene (6 bases). Looked up from germline, CDR1 is SGHRS and CDR2 is YFSETQ. Trimming pared 1 base from V and 0 bases from J, leaving 14 bases between. This CDR3 spans 16 amino acids. In DNA, the CDR3 is TGCGCCAGCAGCTTGTTCCGGCAGGGGAGCTCCTACGAGCAGTACTTC. It codes for CASSLFRQGSSYEQYF.

CDR3 region: CASSEMDRENTEAFF. CDR3 in DNA: TGTGCCAGCAGCGAAATGGACAGGGAGAACACTGAAGCTTTCTTT. The chain combines TRBV5-6 with TRBJ1-1; TRBD1 agrees at 8 bases. Germline V gene sequence: CDR1 SGHDT, CDR2 YYEEEE. The CDR3 sequence is 15 residues long. The junction had 6 bases not matched to a gene; V was cut back by 4 bases and J by 1 base.

The rearrangement joins TRBV24-1 to TRBJ2-3, with D hard to call. V lost 2 bases and J 0 bases, leaving 5 bases between the germline ends. The CDR3 runs to 14 residues. The germline V gene has CDR1 KGHDR and CDR2 SFDVKD. CDR3 nucleotide sequence: TGTGCCACCAGTGATTCTAGTAGCACAGATACGCAGTATTTT. This translates into CATSDSSSTDTQYF.

This clone was observed once. The rearrangement joins TRBV27 to TRBJ2-2; 8 bases match TRBD2. There are 15 residues in the CDR3. Germline assignment: CDR1 MNHEY and CDR2 SMNVEV (reference sequence). Trimming took 4 bases from V and 5 from J; bases not matched to a gene: 6. The CDR3 region is CASSSQRESTGELFF. CDR3 DNA sequence: TGTGCCAGCAGTTCCCAGCGGGAGTCGACCGGGGAGCTGTTTTTT.

The genes are TRBV6-6 and TRBJ2-7; D perhaps matches TRBD1 (6 bases). Trimming shortened V by 6 bases and J by 3 bases, and 12 bases separated the two germline ends. This CDR3 has 13 amino acids. The germline CDR1 and CDR2 sequences are MNHNY and SVGAGI (reference sequence). CDR3 in DNA: TGTGCCAGCAGGACGGACAGTCACTACGAGCAGTACTTC. Its protein product is CASRTDSHYEQYF.

The chain joins TRBV5-1 to TRBJ1-2; 7 nucleotides match TRBD1. Per the germline V gene, CDR1 is SGHRS and CDR2 is YFSETQ. The CDR3 is 18 residues long. Unmatched junction bases numbered 11, after V lost 0 bases and J lost 0 bases. CDR3 DNA sequence: TGCGCCAGCAGCTTGGGGCAGGGGGAATACACCTCTAACTATGGCTACACCTTC. As protein: CASSLGQGEYTSNYGYTF.

The chain combines TRBV4-1 with TRBJ2-1, with TRBD2 matching 10 bases. J gave up 4 bases and V 8 bases, and 5 bases lay outside the gene matches. The germline gives CDR1 MGHRA, CDR2 YSYEKL. The CDR3 runs 14 residues. In DNA form, the CDR3 reads TGCGCCAGCTGTGCAGCGGGAGGGTACAATGAGCAGTTCTTC. Protein sequence: CASCAAGGYNEQFF.

V usage is TRBV10-3 and J usage is TRBJ2-1; tentative D call: TRBD1 (5 bases). The CDR3 has 14 amino acids. V was pared by 8 bases and J by 6 bases, with 17 bases between. Germline V gives CDR1 ENHRY, CDR2 SYGVKD. The DNA for the CDR3 is TGTGCCATCTCAGGGCATAGCTTCCCCAATGAGCAGTTCTTC. It yields the protein CAISGHSFPNEQFF.

This chain uses TRBV27 with TRBJ2-1; D might be TRBD2 (5 bases). The V end was cut by 7 bases, the J end by 5 bases, with 21 bases between. The CDR3 runs 16 residues. CDR1 is MNHEY and CDR2 is SMNVEV in the germline V gene (reference sequence). CDR3 amino acids: CASTPSARAEDNEQFF. The CDR3, as DNA: TGTGCCAGCACCCCTTCAGCTCGGGCGGAGGACAATGAGCAGTTCTTC.

The rearrangement links TRBV28 to TRBJ2-3; D not resolved. Germline CDR1 is MDHEN and CDR2 is SYDVKM. The V end was cut by 5 bases, the J end by 1 base, with 13 bases between. The length of the CDR3 is 15 residues. The CDR3 coding sequence is TGTGCCAGCAGTATGGTTAACGCGGGCACAGATACGCAGTATTTT. Protein sequence: CASSMVNAGTDTQYF.

This chain's CDR3 is CSVPSGSEQYF. In DNA, the CDR3 is TGCAGCGTACCTAGCGGGAGCGAGCAGTACTTC. This chain connects TRBV29-1 to TRBJ2-7; 10 nucleotides line up with TRBD2. This CDR3 spans 11 amino acids. With V trimmed by 6 bases and J by 6 bases, 2 bases remained unmatched. Germline V gene lookup returns CDR1 SQVTM and CDR2 ANQGSEA.

This rearrangement joins TRBV12-3 or TRBV12-4 to TRBJ2-7; D is ambiguous. V was cut by 1 base and J by 2 bases, with 3 bases left in between. The CDR3 has 12 residues. CDR3 sequence (DNA): TGTGCCAGCAGTTTAGAGCCCTACGAGCAGTACTTC. Translating it yields CASSLEPYEQYF.